A selection of T cell receptor beta chains follows, all from one sample in a study of technical replicates of blood from several donors. Generated by immunoSEQ multiplex PCR, the TCRdb table keeps only in-frame clones and is missing some. Of about 80,000 clones in the sample, 70% to 90% are singletons; the top ten hold about 0.38%. Sequencing was carried out using T cells isolated from PBMCs. These receptors all come from a human donor in good health. Each CDR3 is given with its conserved first and last residue. Fields, in order: clone size, CDR3 length, D gene, V gene, CDR3 protein. The D gene is left open where the match is weak. Only some rows state a clone size, as once, few, many or a class for expanded clones.

. | 16 | . | TRBV9 | CASSVGTGGLQETQYF
. | 14 | TRBD1 | TRBV6-4 | CASSDSDRGQGYTF
. | 12 | . | TRBV5-1 | CASSLPGNEQYF
. | 12 | TRBD2 | TRBV5-4 | CASSSTSGEQYF
few | 13 | . | TRBV9 | CASAGTRQETQYF
. | 13 | . | TRBV29-1 | CSAPGLSGGELFF
. | 14 | . | TRBV27 | CASSLSMRGTEAFF
. | 13 | TRBD1 | TRBV2 | CARIRTGNTEAFF
. | 13 | TRBD1 | TRBV29-1 | CSAGTGDGYEQYF
. | 15 | TRBD2 | TRBV19 | CASSVGLASYNEQFF
. | 14 | . | TRBV9 | CASSVAGNNNEQFF
once | 15 | . | TRBV5-6 | CASSLYKGAGNTIYF
. | 17 | TRBD1 | TRBV7-2 | CASSLLLGQGRQETQYF
. | 15 | . | TRBV7-3 | CASSLGTDSAYEQYF
. | 12 | TRBD2 | TRBV29-1 | CSAGLATGEQYF
. | 13 | . | TRBV19 | CASNTGSGNTIYF
. | 12 | TRBD1 | TRBV11-1 | CASSLTGGEAFF
. | 15 | . | TRBV30 | CAWNPRRFTNEKLFF
. | 15 | TRBD2 | TRBV6-5 | CASSGTSGINNEQFF
. | 14 | TRBD1 | TRBV30 | CAWDMTGPEYEQYF
. | 13 | TRBD1 | TRBV19 | CASSLGQVYGYTF
. | 15 | . | TRBV14 | CASSLHLGLTNEQFF
. | 15 | . | TRBV7-9 | CASSLVGGSKNIQYF